The rows below give T cell receptor beta chains drawn from one sample of a study of memory CD4+ T cells and cytomegalovirus serostatus. Profiling relied on immunoSEQ multiplex PCR, and the TCRdb table lists in-frame clones only, not all of them. The top ten hold approximately 4% of the sample, which has around 88,000 clones, about 80% seen once. The sequencing sample was made of memory CD4+ T cells from blood. These receptors were taken from an adult in good health and CMV-seropositive. CDR3s include the opening cysteine and the closing phenylalanine or tryptophan. D genes are given only for firm matches. Rows may omit the clone size; those that give it use once, few, many or a size class.

size,V,J,D,CDR3,DNA
.,TRBV28,TRBJ1-5,.,CASHPEGRSSNQPQHF,TGTGCCAGTCACCCTGAGGGCAGGTCTAGCAATCAGCCCCAGCATTTT
.,TRBV7-2,TRBJ2-1,.,CASSPTGGGEQFF,TGTGCCAGCAGCCCCACGGGCGGTGGTGAGCAGTTCTTC
few,TRBV19,TRBJ2-1,.,CASKGLAETNNEQFF,TGTGCCAGTAAGGGTCTGGCAGAGACGAACAATGAGCAGTTCTTC
.,TRBV2,TRBJ2-7,.,CASSVRTTYEQYF,TGTGCCAGCAGTGTCAGGACTACTTACGAGCAGTACTTC
few,TRBV7-2,TRBJ2-7,.,CASSYGMGGLIYEQYF,TGTGCCAGCAGCTATGGGATGGGGGGTCTTATCTACGAGCAGTACTTC
few,TRBV19,TRBJ2-2,.,CASSTPSGARGTGELFF,TGTGCCAGTAGTACGCCCTCGGGGGCGCGAGGCACCGGGGAGCTGTTTTTT
.,TRBV18,TRBJ1-3,.,CASSPSGAENTIYF,TGTGCCAGCTCACCATCGGGGGCCGAAAACACCATATATTTT
.,TRBV19,TRBJ2-6,.,CASSIFAGANVLTF,TGTGCCAGTAGTATCTTCGCTGGGGCCAACGTCCTGACTTTC
.,TRBV19,TRBJ1-5,.,CASSIPGRRNQPQHF,TGTGCCAGTAGTATCCCGGGACGCAGAAATCAGCCCCAGCATTTT
.,TRBV29-1,TRBJ2-5,TRBD2,CSVELAATETQYF,TGCAGCGTCGAACTAGCGGCTACGGAGACCCAGTACTTC
.,TRBV6-1,TRBJ2-1,TRBD1,CASSEGGTGNINEQFF,TGTGCCAGCAGTGAGGGTGGGACAGGGAATATCAATGAGCAGTTCTTC
.,TRBV5-1,TRBJ1-2,.,CASSLEGLDGYTF,TGCGCCAGCAGCTTGGAGGGGCTCGATGGCTACACCTTC
.,TRBV9,TRBJ1-2,.,CASSVAGANYGYTF,TGTGCCAGCAGCGTAGCAGGGGCTAACTATGGCTACACCTTC
once,TRBV6-5,TRBJ2-5,TRBD2,CASSYSGSGSGETQYF,TGTGCCAGCAGTTACTCGGGTAGCGGGAGCGGGGAGACCCAGTACTTC
.,TRBV27,TRBJ1-5,.,CASSLSAREGFYQPQHF,TGTGCCAGCAGTTTATCAGCCCGGGAGGGATTTTATCAGCCCCAGCATTTT
.,TRBV10-3,TRBJ1-3,.,CAISERPGNTIYF,TGTGCCATCAGTGAGCGTCCTGGAAACACCATATATTTT
.,TRBV5-4,TRBJ1-2,.,CASSYTGIEGYTF,TGTGCCAGCAGCTACACAGGGATAGAAGGCTACACCTTC
few,TRBV27,TRBJ2-3,TRBD2,CASRTSGRNLGTDTQYF,TGTGCCAGCAGGACTAGCGGGAGAAATTTGGGCACAGATACGCAGTATTTT
.,TRBV19,TRBJ2-4,TRBD1,CASRRGQGVENIQYF,TGTGCCAGTAGGAGGGGACAGGGGGTCGAGAACATTCAGTACTTC
.,TRBV6-1,TRBJ2-7,TRBD1,CATFGTGSYEQYF,TGTGCCACCTTCGGGACAGGGAGCTACGAGCAGTACTTC
.,TRBV7-8,TRBJ2-5,.,CASSLEAATETQYF,TGTGCCAGCAGCTTAGAGGCGGCCACCGAGACCCAGTACTTC
once,TRBV7-2,TRBJ2-7,.,CASSLAGVASYEQYF,TGTGCCAGCAGCTTAGCGGGGGTTGCCTCCTACGAGCAGTACTTC
.,TRBV27,TRBJ1-5,.,CASSLSGQTNQPQHF,TGTGCCAGCAGTTTATCAGGACAGACTAATCAGCCCCAGCATTTT
.,TRBV19,TRBJ1-2,.,CASKDPVGYTF,TGTGCCAGTAAGGACCCCGTGGGCTACACCTTC
once,TRBV19,TRBJ1-5,.,CASSRGHPSINQPQHF,TGTGCCAGTAGCCGCGGACATCCTAGTATCAATCAGCCCCAGCATTTT
.,TRBV5-1,TRBJ2-5,.,CASSSSPVGGETQYF,TGCGCCAGCAGCTCGTCCCCAGTGGGGGGAGAGACCCAGTACTTC
.,TRBV4-1,TRBJ2-1,TRBD2,CASSQGTSGASQFF,TGCGCCAGCAGCCAGGGGACTAGCGGGGCATCCCAGTTCTTC